This paragraph covers one T cell receptor (beta chain) sequence. These data are taken from a study of blood T cell repertoires in COVID-19. For the study at large: Material from acute and convalescent COVID-19 was sourced from the United States, Italy and Spain. PBMCs, B-cell-depleted T cells, or T cells provided the cDNA or gDNA that made up the material.

In the authors' workflow: How many nucleated cells were present was estimated from reference gene primer amplification. Method: immunoSEQ multiplex PCR; TCRdb's copy keeps in-frame clones and lacks some. That table is the source of V, J and clone size, and D and trimming were worked out from the DNA. The sample has tens of thousands of clones; under 85% are singletons. Germline V gene lookup returns CDR1 SGHNT and CDR2 YYREEE (reference sequence). Trimming stripped 5 bases from V and 2 bases from J, with 16 bases between. The CDR3 is 15 amino acids. Sequencing was done on a sample of peripheral blood. The sequence derives from a man between 65 and 85 years old with active COVID-19. J is TRBJ2-5 and V is TRBV5-4, with D uncertain. The CDR3 bases are TGTGCCAGCAGATCGGCTAGAGATAAGCAAGAGACCCAGTACTTC. This translates into CASRSARDKQETQYF.